This TCR beta chain appears in the sequencing data of a study of T cell changes during pregnancy in multiple sclerosis. Here immunoSEQ multiplex PCR was the method, and the copy in TCRdb shows in-frame clones only, minus some. The sample lists around 28,000 clones, about nine tenths seen once, with about 4.5% in the top ten. Germline lookup yields CDR1 PRHDT and CDR2 FYEKMQ (reference sequence). The CDR3 sequence is 12 residues long. Trimming shortened V by 0 bases and J by 8 bases, and 5 bases separated the two germline ends. The chain carries TRBV13 and TRBJ2-1; D not certain. The material sequenced was CD8+ T cells from peripheral blood mononuclear cells, taken in the second trimester of pregnancy. This TCR came from a female donor with multiple sclerosis, enrolled in a pregnancy study. The CDR3 DNA reads as TGTGCCAGCAGCTTAGGTATCGATGAGCAGTTCTTC. As protein: CASSLGIDEQFF.